This T cell receptor (beta chain) was identified during a study of shared clonotypes between healthy human individuals. About the research overall: The plates for each donor numbered three CD4 naive, three CD4 memory, two CD8 naive and one CD8 memory. Regarding the study as a whole: It was observed that approximately 5% of naive CD4 clonotypes were shared across four donors.

Naive CD8 cells were CD45RO-negative, positively selected for CCR7, excluding terminally differentiated effector memory CD45RA+ cells. Only Caucasian adults living in Nashville, Tennessee made up the donor group. In the original workflow: Junction-only immunoSEQ sequences carried no quality scores, so filtering differed. This table comes from immunoSEQ multiplex PCR, and its TCRdb copy is limited to in-frame clones, with some not included. V and J calls plus clone size are reproduced from that table; the DNA served to infer D and trimming. The data contain some 580,000 clones, about 98% of them singletons. Deletions cut 1 base from V and 0 bases from J, with 14 bases between. Germline V gives CDR1 SGHNT, CDR2 YYREEE (reference sequence). The CDR3 is 16 amino acids. As to this clone: Its antigen remains unknown.

This TCR came from a man aged 25-45 years in good health. The specimen was naive CD8+ T cells sorted from blood. The chain uses TRBV5-4 and TRBJ2-7; D call uncertain. CDR3 nucleotides: TGTGCCAGCAGCTTGATTACGGGCCCGATCTCCTACGAGCAGTACTTC. Its translation: CASSLITGPISYEQYF. Together with reference TRBV5-4 and TRBJ2-7, the CDR3 gives the full variable domain: ETGVTQSPTHLIKTRGQQVTLRCSSQSGHNTVSWYQQALGQGPQFIFQYYREEENGRGNFPPRFSGLQFPNYSSELNVNALELDDSALYLCASSLITGPISYEQYFGPGTRLTVT.